Listed below are T cell receptor beta chains from one sample, sequenced in a study of T-cell memory formation after mild COVID-19. TCRdb analysed the 5' RACE reads with MiXCR anew, one entry per CDR3 protein. The table lists some 100,000 distinct CDR3 sequences, over 8.5% of them singletons. The sequenced sample was PBMCs or a T cell subset sorted from them (not recorded which). These receptors originate from a man younger than 30 who had mild COVID-19 (a few samples of this study predate the infection). Cell type and time point are not known. Both conserved end residues are trimmed from each CDR3. Each record gives: CDR3 protein, J gene, V gene.

ASSLSGADTQY,TRBJ2-3,TRBV5-4
ASSPGTRGQF,TRBJ2-1,TRBV12-3/TRBV12-4
ASSSIWGNGELF,TRBJ2-2,TRBV5-1
ASTPGGELF,TRBJ2-2,TRBV6-2/TRBV6-3
ASRRYRADTQY,TRBJ2-3,TRBV6-5
ASRPENSDTQY,TRBJ2-3,TRBV12-3/TRBV12-4
ASLDRFHRGYT,TRBJ1-2,TRBV7-9
ASSPSTPEGGNQPQH,TRBJ1-5,TRBV28
SGLASNYNEQF,TRBJ2-1,TRBV29-1
ASSLRRGGLYNEQF,TRBJ2-1,TRBV7-2
ASSQLTGVTHGTDTQY,TRBJ2-3,TRBV4-1
ASRVGLLNTEAF,TRBJ1-1,TRBV27
ASSRITLAKNIQY,TRBJ2-4,TRBV4-1
ASSQEGGGPYNEQF,TRBJ2-1,TRBV4-1
ASSDVMGGSEAAEAF,TRBJ1-1,TRBV2
ASSAPDREGTYEQY,TRBJ2-7,TRBV7-9
ASSYPTGYSNQPQH,TRBJ1-5,TRBV6-6
ASSLSRGYPNNEQF,TRBJ2-1,TRBV7-7
ATSDGGTEAF,TRBJ1-1,TRBV24-1
ASSQDRVSLGTQY,TRBJ2-5,TRBV4-1
ASSHSGGLYNEQF,TRBJ2-1,TRBV4-3
ASSPPDRNTEAF,TRBJ1-1,TRBV4-2
ASSLGVQETQY,TRBJ2-5,TRBV5-4
ASSLLARGFYNEQF,TRBJ2-1,TRBV11-2
SVEDLRNTGELF,TRBJ2-2,TRBV29-1
ASSQEGPFTNTGELF,TRBJ2-2,TRBV4-3
ASSQGPRDTQY,TRBJ2-3,TRBV14
AINTIPGNTEAF,TRBJ1-1,TRBV10-3
ASSFLQVLGAPNYGYT,TRBJ1-2,TRBV7-2
ASSDPAGVGSYNEQF,TRBJ2-1,TRBV2
ASRHLDRGNTQY,TRBJ2-3,TRBV28
ASSAGPLPYEQY,TRBJ2-7,TRBV10-2
ASSPTLAGGPGELF,TRBJ2-2,TRBV4-2
SAVQGPLPNYGYT,TRBJ1-2,TRBV20-1
ASRTTGEGTDTQY,TRBJ2-3,TRBV7-9
ASSAGYYEQY,TRBJ2-7,TRBV2
ASSLARGNEQY,TRBJ2-7,TRBV5-1
ASSVEYGGYNEQF,TRBJ2-1,TRBV9
ASSLAPQGYTEAF,TRBJ1-1,TRBV7-2
ASSPKGGDGEQF,TRBJ2-1,TRBV5-1
SANSQGIITDTQY,TRBJ2-3,TRBV29-1
ASSLMGGSGNTIY,TRBJ1-3,TRBV12-3/TRBV12-4
ASSPDRAEGQPQH,TRBJ1-5,TRBV12-3/TRBV12-4
AISESLRRDRGAGNTEAF,TRBJ1-1,TRBV10-3
ASSPEPRDSRYGYT,TRBJ1-2,TRBV7-2
ASTDTGSSGNTIY,TRBJ1-3,TRBV4-1
ASRIAGMVTRDTANTEAF,TRBJ1-1,TRBV7-3
ASSQEPGPTYEQY,TRBJ2-7,TRBV14
ASSYGRGSTDTQY,TRBJ2-3,TRBV7-9
ASSLMGRNEQF,TRBJ2-1,TRBV7-3
ASSLGQGNQPQH,TRBJ1-5,TRBV7-6
ASSFGDTDTQY,TRBJ2-3,TRBV7-9